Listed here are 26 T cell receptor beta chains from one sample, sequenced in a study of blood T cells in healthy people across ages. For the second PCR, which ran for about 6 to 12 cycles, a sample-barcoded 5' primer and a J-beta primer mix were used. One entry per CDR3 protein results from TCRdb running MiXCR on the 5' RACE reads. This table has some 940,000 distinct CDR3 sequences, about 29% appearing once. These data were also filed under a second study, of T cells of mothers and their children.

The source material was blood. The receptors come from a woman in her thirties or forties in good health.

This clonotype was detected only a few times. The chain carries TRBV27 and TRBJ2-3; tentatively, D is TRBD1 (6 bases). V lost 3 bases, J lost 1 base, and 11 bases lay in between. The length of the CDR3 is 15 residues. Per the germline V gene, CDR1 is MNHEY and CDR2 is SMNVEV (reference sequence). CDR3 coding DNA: TGTGCCAGCAGTTTCTCGACAGGAGGCACAGATACGCAGTATTTT. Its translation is CASSFSTGGTDTQYF.

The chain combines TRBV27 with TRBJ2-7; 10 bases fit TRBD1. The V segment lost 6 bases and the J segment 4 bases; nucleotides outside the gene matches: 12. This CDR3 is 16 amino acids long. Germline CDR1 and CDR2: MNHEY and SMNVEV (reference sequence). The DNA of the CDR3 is TGTGCCAGCAGCCAAGGGTCGACAGGGGGCTTTTACGAGCAGTACTTC. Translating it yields CASSQGSTGGFYEQYF.

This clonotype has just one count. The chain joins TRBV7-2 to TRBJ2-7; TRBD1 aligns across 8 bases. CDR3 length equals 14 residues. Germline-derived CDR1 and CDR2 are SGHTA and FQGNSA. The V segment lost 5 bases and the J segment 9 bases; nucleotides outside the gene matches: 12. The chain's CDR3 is CASSPRQGMTGQYF. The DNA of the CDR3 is TGTGCCAGCAGCCCTAGACAGGGGATGACCGGGCAGTACTTC.

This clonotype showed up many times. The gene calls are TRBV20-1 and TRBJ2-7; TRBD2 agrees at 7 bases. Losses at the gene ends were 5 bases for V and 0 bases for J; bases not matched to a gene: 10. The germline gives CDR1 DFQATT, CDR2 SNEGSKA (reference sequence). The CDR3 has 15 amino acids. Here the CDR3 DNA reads TGCAGTGCTCAGAGCGGGGTAACACGCTCCTACGAGCAGTACTTC. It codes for CSAQSGVTRSYEQYF.

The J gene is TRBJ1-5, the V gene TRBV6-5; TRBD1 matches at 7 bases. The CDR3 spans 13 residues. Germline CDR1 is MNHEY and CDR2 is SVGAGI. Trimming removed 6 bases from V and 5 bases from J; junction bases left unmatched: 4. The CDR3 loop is CASRTGNYQPQHF. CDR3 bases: TGTGCCAGCAGGACAGGGAATTATCAGCCCCAGCATTTT.

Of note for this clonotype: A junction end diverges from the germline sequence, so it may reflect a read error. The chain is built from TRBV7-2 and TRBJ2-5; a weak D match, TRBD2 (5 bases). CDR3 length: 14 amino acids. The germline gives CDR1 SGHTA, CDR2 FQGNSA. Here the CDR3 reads CASSSNSGTYGQCF. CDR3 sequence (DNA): TGTGCCAGCAGCTCGAACAGCGGCACCTACGGGCAGTGCTTC.

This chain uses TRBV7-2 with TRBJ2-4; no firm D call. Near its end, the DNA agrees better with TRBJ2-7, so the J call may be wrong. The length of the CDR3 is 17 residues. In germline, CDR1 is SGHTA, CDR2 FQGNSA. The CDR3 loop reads CASSLGRSIGYSYEQYF. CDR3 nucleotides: TGTGCCAGCAGCTTAGGGCGGTCGATCGGCTACTCCTACGAGCAGTACTTC.

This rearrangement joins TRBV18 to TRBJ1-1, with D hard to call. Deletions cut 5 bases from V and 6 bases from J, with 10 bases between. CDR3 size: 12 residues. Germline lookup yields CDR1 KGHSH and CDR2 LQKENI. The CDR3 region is CASSRALAEAFF. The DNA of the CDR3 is TGTGCCAGCTCAAGGGCCCTGGCTGAAGCTTTCTTT.

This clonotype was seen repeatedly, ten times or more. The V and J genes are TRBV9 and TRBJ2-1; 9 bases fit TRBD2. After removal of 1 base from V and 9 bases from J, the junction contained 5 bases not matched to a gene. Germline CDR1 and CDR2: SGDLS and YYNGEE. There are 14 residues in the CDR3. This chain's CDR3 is CASSVRRGGSEQFF. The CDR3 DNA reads TGTGCCAGCAGCGTACGGCGGGGGGGCTCTGAGCAGTTCTTC.

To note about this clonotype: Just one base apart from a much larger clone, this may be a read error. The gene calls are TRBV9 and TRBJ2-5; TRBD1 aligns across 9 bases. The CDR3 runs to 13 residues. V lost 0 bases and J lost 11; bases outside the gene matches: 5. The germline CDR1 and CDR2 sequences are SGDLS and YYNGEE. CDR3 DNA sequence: TGTGCCAGCAGCGTAGGACAGGGGGACAAGCAGTACTTC. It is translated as CASSVGQGDKQYF. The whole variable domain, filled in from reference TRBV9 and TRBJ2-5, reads DSGVTQTPKHLITATGQRVTLRCSPRSGDLSVYWYQQSLDQGLQFLIQYYNGEERAKGNILERFSAQQFPDLHSELNLSSLELGDSALYFCASSVGQGDKQYFGPGTRLLVL.

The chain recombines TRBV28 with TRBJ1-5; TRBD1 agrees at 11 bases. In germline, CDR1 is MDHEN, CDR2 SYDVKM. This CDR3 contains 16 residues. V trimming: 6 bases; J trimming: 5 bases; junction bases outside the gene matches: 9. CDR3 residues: CASSPRTGGFDQPQHF. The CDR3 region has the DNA TGTGCCAGCAGCCCCAGGACAGGGGGCTTCGATCAGCCCCAGCATTTT.

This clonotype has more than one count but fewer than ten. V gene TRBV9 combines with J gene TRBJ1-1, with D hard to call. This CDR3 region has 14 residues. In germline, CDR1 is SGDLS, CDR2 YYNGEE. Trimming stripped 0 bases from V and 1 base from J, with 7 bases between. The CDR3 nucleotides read TGTGCCAGCAGCGTAGTTTCAGGGAACACTGAAGCTTTCTTT. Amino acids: CASSVVSGNTEAFF.

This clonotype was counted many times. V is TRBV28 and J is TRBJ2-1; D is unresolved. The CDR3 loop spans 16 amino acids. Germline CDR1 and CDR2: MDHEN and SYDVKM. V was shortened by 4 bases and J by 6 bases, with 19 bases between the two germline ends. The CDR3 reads CASSSPTSPPTNEQFF. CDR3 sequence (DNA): TGTGCCAGCAGTTCCCCGACATCCCCCCCGACCAATGAGCAGTTCTTC.

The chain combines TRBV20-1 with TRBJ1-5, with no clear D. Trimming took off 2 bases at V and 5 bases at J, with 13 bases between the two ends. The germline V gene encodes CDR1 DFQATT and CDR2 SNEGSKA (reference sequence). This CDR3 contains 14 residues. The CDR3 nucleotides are TGCAGTGCTAGACGCGCGGCGGGAGATCAGCCCCAGCATTTT. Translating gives CSARRAAGDQPQHF.

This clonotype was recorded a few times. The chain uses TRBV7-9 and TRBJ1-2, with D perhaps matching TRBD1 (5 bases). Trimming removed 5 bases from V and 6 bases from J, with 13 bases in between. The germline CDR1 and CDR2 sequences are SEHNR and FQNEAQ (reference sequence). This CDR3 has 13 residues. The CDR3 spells CASSPQGRNGYTF. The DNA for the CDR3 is TGTGCCAGCAGCCCTCAGGGAAGGAATGGCTACACCTTC.

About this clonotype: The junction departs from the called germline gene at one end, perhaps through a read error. The CDR3 bases are TGCACCAGCAGCGAAGTACCAGGAGTAACTCAGCCCCAGCATTTT. Protein product: CTSSEVPGVTQPQHF. The J gene is TRBJ1-5, the V gene TRBV5-1; D is undetermined. The CDR3 is 15 amino acids. CDR1 SGHRS and CDR2 YFSETQ come from the germline V gene.

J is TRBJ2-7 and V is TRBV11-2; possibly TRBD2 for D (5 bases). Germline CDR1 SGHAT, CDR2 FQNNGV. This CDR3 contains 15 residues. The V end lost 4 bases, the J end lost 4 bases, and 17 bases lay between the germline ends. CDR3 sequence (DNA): TGTGCCAGCAGCTCCCAACCTGGGAGAGTTTACGAGCAGTACTTC. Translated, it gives CASSSQPGRVYEQYF.

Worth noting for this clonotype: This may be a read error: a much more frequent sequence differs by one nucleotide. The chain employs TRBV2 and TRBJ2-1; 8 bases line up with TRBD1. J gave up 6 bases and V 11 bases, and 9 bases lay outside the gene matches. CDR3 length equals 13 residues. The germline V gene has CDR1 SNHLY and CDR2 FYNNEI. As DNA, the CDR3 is TGTGCCGGCATGAGGGACAGGAGCAATGAGCAGTTCTTC. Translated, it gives CAGMRDRSNEQFF.

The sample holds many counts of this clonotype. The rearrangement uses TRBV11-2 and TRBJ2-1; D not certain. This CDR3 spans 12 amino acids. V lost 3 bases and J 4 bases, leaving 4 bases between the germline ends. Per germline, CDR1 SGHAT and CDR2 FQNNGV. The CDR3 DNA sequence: TGTGCCAGCAGCTTTAATTACAATGAGCAGTTCTTC. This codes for CASSFNYNEQFF.

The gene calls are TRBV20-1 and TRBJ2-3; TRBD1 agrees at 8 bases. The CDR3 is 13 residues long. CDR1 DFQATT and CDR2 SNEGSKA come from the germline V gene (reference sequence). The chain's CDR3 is CEATTGVTDTQYF. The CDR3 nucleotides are TGCGAAGCAACGACAGGGGTCACAGATACGCAGTATTTT.

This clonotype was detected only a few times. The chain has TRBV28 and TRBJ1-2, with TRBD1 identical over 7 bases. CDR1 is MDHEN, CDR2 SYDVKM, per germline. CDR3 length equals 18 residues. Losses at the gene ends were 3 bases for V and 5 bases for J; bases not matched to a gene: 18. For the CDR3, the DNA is TGTGCCAGCAGTTTGGGGACTTTCGCCGGGCAGGGGGGATATGGCTACACCTTC. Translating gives CASSLGTFAGQGGYGYTF.

CDR3 DNA sequence: TGTGCCAGCAGCCCGGAGGACTACCACGCTTTCACAGATACGCAGTATTTT. Its protein is CASSPEDYHAFTDTQYF. The rearrangement joins TRBV11-2 to TRBJ2-3; D is perhaps TRBD2 (6 bases). V lost 5 bases, J lost 2 bases, and 20 bases lay in between. The CDR3 loop spans 17 amino acids. The V gene's germline CDR1 is SGHAT and CDR2 FQNNGV.

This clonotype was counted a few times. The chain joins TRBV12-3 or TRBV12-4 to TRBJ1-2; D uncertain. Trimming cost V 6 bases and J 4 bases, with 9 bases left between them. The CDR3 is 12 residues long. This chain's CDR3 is CASSRVRYGYTF. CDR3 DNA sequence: TGTGCCAGCAGCCGGGTTCGCTATGGCTACACCTTC.

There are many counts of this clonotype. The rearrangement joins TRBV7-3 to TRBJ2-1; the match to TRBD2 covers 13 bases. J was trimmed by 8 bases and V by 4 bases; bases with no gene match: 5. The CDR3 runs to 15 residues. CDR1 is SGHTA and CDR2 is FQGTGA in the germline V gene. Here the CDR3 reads CASSSTSGGPHEQFF. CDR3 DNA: TGTGCCAGCAGCTCGACTAGCGGGGGGCCCCATGAGCAGTTCTTC.

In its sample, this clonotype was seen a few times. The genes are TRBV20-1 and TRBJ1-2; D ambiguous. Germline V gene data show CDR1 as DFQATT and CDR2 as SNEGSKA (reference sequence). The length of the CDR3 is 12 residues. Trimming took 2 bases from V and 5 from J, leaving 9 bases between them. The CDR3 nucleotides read TGCAGTGCTAGACCCCAGGTATATGGCTACACCTTC. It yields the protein CSARPQVYGYTF.

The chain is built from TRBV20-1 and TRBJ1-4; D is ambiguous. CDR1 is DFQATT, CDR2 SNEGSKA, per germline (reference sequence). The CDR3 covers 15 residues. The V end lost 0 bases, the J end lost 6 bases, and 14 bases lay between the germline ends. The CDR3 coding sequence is TGCAGTGCTAGAGAGTGGGGAGTGTCGGATGAAAAACTGTTTTTT. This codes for CSAREWGVSDEKLFF.